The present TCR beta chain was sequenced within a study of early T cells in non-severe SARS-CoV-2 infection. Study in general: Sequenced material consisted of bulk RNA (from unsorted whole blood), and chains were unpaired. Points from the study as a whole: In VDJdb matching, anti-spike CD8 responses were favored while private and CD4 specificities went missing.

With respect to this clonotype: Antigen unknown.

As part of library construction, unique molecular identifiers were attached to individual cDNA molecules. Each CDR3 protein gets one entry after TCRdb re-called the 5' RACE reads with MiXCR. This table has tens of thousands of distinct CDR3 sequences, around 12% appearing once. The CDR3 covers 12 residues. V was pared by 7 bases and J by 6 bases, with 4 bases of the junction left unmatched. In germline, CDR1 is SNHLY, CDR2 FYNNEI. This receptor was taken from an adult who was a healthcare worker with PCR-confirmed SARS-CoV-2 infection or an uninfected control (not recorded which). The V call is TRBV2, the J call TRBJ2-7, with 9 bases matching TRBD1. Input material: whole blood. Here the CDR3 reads CASMKDRGEQYF. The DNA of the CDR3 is TGTGCCAGCATGAAGGACAGGGGCGAGCAGTACTTC.